This T cell receptor beta chain is drawn from a study of CD4 T cells in relation to SARS-CoV-2 and coronaviruses. Turning to the study itself: Median patient age was approximately 38 years, spanning 21 to 72 years.

In germline, CDR1 is SGHRS, CDR2 YFSETQ. The V gene end was trimmed by 1 base and the J gene end by 5 bases; junction bases not matched to a gene: 18. This CDR3 spans 19 amino acids. This clone was seen just once. Antigen specificity is unknown. This table comes from immunoSEQ multiplex PCR, and its TCRdb copy is limited to in-frame clones, with some not included. The sample lists 35,000 to 45,000 clones, about 87% occurring once. The rearrangement links TRBV5-1 to TRBJ1-5, with 7 bases that match TRBD1. The sequence was collected from an adult with COVID-19. Source material: naive CD4+ T cells from PBMCs, cultured in vitro. Subset specified: naive CD4+ T cells isolated by negative enrichment. CDR3 in DNA: TGCGCCAGCAGCTTGATGCCACGGGTCTGGGGGCAGGGGGATCAGCCCCAGCATTTT. Translating gives CASSLMPRVWGQGDQPQHF.